Listed below are T cell receptor beta chains from one sample, sequenced in a study of vaccination and CD4 T cells after COVID-19. From the PCR reads, TCRdb called clonotypes with MiXCR, one entry per CDR3 protein. This table has some 5,800 distinct CDR3 sequences, 27% appearing once. No antigens are known for them. The material sequenced was CD4+ T cells from blood, cultured in vitro. The receptors were sampled from a human donor in good health. Both conserved end residues are part of each CDR3. D genes are given only for firm matches. Clone size is shown for a subset of rows, as once, few, many or a class of expanded clone.

>.|17|TRBV13|TRBJ2-3|.
TGTGCCAGCAGCTTTGGTATGCGGGGTGGGGTCACAGATACGCAGTATTTT
CASSFGMRGGVTDTQYF
>.|15|TRBV11-2|TRBJ2-5|.
TGTGCCAGCAGCTTATCGACTGGAGGGCAAGAGACCCAGTACTTC
CASSLSTGGQETQYF
>.|13|TRBV29-1|TRBJ1-1|.
TGCAGCGTCTCCGGGGTCATGAACACTGAAGCTTTCTTT
CSVSGVMNTEAFF
>few|14|TRBV5-8|TRBJ1-2|.
TGTGCCAGCAGCTTTGGGGGGCCAAACTATGGCTACACCTTC
CASSFGGPNYGYTF
>.|12|TRBV3-1|TRBJ1-6|.
TGTGCCAGCAGCCAAGCTGACAGTCTCCTCCACTTT
CASSQADSLLHF
>.|13|TRBV6-5|TRBJ2-5|.
TGTGCCAGCAGTTACTCGCCCCTAGGGACCCAGTACTTC
CASSYSPLGTQYF
>few|14|TRBV20-1|TRBJ2-2|.
TGCAGTGCCACACGGGACGGTCGAACCGGGGAGCTGTTTTTT
CSATRDGRTGELFF
>medium-sized|11|TRBV20-1|TRBJ1-2|.
TGCAGTGCTGGGACTCTTTATGGCTACACCTTC
CSAGTLYGYTF
>.|13|TRBV12-3/TRBV12-4|TRBJ1-2|.
TGTGCCAGCAGCTTACGGGGGGGTTATGGCTACACCTTC
CASSLRGGYGYTF
>.|14|TRBV19|TRBJ2-3|.
TGTGCCAGTACCCCTCACACCAGCACAGATACGCAGTATTTT
CASTPHTSTDTQYF
>few|14|TRBV7-9|TRBJ2-1|.
TGTGCCAGCAGCCAGTCGGTTCCAGACAATGAGCAGTTCTTC
CASSQSVPDNEQFF
>.|12|TRBV6-1|TRBJ2-5|.
TGTGCCAGCTGGGGGGCCCTGGAGACCCAGTACTTC
CASWGALETQYF
>.|12|TRBV2|TRBJ1-1|.
TGTGCCAGCATGCAGGGGTTTGCTGAAGCTTTCTTT
CASMQGFAEAFF
>.|13|TRBV5-4|TRBJ2-1|.
TGTGCCAGCAGCTTGTCTGGTGTCGCTGAGCAGTTCTTC
CASSLSGVAEQFF
>.|16|TRBV6-5|TRBJ2-7|TRBD1
TGTGCCAGCAGTTCAATCTTACAGGGGTTGACCTACGAGCAGTACTTC
CASSSILQGLTYEQYF
>.|13|TRBV11-2|TRBJ2-7|TRBD1
TGTGCCAGCAGCTTGGACAGGGGTTACGAGCAGTACTTC
CASSLDRGYEQYF
>medium-sized|13|TRBV6-5|TRBJ1-1|TRBD1
TGTGCCAGCAGTTCCACAGGGGACGATGAAGCTTTCTTT
CASSSTGDDEAFF
>.|13|TRBV6-5|TRBJ2-3|.
TGTGCCAGCAGTTACGGGGGTGAGAATACGCAGTATTTT
CASSYGGENTQYF
>few|14|TRBV7-9|TRBJ1-1|.
TGTGCCAGCAGCTCAGTTTACGAGAACACTGAAGCTTTCTTT
CASSSVYENTEAFF
>.|13|TRBV6-4|TRBJ1-6|.
TGTGCCAGCAGTGAGGCCTTAGGTTCACCCCTCCACTTT
CASSEALGSPLHF
>.|13|TRBV29-1|TRBJ2-1|.
TGCAGCGTTGACTTCCTATCGTACAATGAGCAGTTCTTC
CSVDFLSYNEQFF
>.|12|TRBV7-9|TRBJ2-5|.
TGTGCCAGCAGCTTAGGGGTGGAGACCCAGTACTTC
CASSLGVETQYF
>.|14|TRBV27|TRBJ2-5|TRBD1
TGTACCAGCAGTCCCCGACAGGGTTTGGAGACCCAGTACTTC
CTSSPRQGLETQYF
>few|14|TRBV2|TRBJ1-5|.
TGTGCCAGCCTTGGACGGAATAGCAATCAGCCCCAGCATTTT
CASLGRNSNQPQHF
>.|14|TRBV3-1|TRBJ2-1|TRBD1
TGTGCCAGCAGACCGGGACAGGGGACGGGTGAGCAGTTCTTC
CASRPGQGTGEQFF
>.|16|TRBV6-1|TRBJ1-2|TRBD1
TGTGCCAGCAGCTGCTTCGCTTACCCAACAGGGGGTGGCTACACCTTC
CASSCFAYPTGGGYTF
>few|13|TRBV7-3|TRBJ2-7|.
TGTGCCAGCAGCTTAGGTGGGGTGGGAGAGCAGTACTTC
CASSLGGVGEQYF
>few|15|TRBV5-6|TRBJ2-7|TRBD1
TGTGCCAGCAGCTTGGCCTTCGGGACAGTCTACGAGCAGTACTTC
CASSLAFGTVYEQYF
>few|15|TRBV5-1|TRBJ1-6|TRBD1
TGCGCCAGCAGCGTCCGGACAGGAGGGGACTCACCCCTCCACTTT
CASSVRTGGDSPLHF
>once|12|TRBV7-2|TRBJ2-7|.
TGTGCCTCAAAAAAGTATCCGACCGAGCAGTACTTC
CASKKYPTEQYF
>few|13|TRBV2|TRBJ1-2|.
TGTGCCAGCAGCCTCGGACAGAATAGTGGCTACACCTTC
CASSLGQNSGYTF
>.|14|TRBV12-3/TRBV12-4|TRBJ1-6|.
TGTGCCAGCAGTCCCGACGGGTATGGTTCACCCCTCCACTTT
CASSPDGYGSPLHF
>few|13|TRBV30|TRBJ1-2|.
TGTGCCTGGAGTGCTTTAGGGGGCTATGGCTACACCTTC
CAWSALGGYGYTF
>.|16|TRBV6-1|TRBJ2-3|TRBD2
TGTGCCAGCAGTGAGCTAGCGGGTACTAGCACAGATACGCAGTATTTT
CASSELAGTSTDTQYF
>few|11|TRBV6-5|TRBJ1-1|.
TGTGCCAGCAGTTACGGGACTGAAGCTTTCTTT
CASSYGTEAFF
>.|16|TRBV7-9|TRBJ2-3|.
TGTGCCAGCAGACAAGGGTATCTCCAGGATGCAGATACGCAGTATTTT
CASRQGYLQDADTQYF
>.|13|TRBV12-3/TRBV12-4|TRBJ2-7|.
TGTGCCAGCAGTTTATCAGTTGCCTACGAGCAGTACTTC
CASSLSVAYEQYF
>.|12|TRBV20-1|TRBJ2-4|.
TGCAGTGCTAGAGGGGCCGGATACATTCAGTACTTC
CSARGAGYIQYF
>.|13|TRBV21-1|TRBJ1-3|.
TGTGCCGGGGGCAGGGCGCGGGGAAACACCATATATTTT
CAGGRARGNTIYF
>.|15|TRBV7-6|TRBJ2-7|.
TGTGCCAGCAGCTTGGAGACTGGCTTCTCCTACGAGCAGTACTTC
CASSLETGFSYEQYF
>large|13|TRBV7-2|TRBJ1-1|.
TGTGCCAGCAGCTCGGACAGCACTACTGAAGCTTTCTTT
CASSSDSTTEAFF
>.|15|TRBV5-1|TRBJ2-5|.
TGCGCCAGCAGAACCGGGACGGGCACACAGGGGACCCAGTACTTC
CASRTGTGTQGTQYF
>once|15|TRBV6-4|TRBJ2-1|.
TGTGCCAGCAGTCAGGACTCCAGCTCCTACAATGAGCAGTTCTTC
CASSQDSSSYNEQFF